Sequencing of this T cell receptor beta chain was carried out in a study of OX40 agonist ivuxolimab in advanced cancers. Background on the whole study: Ivuxolimab was a fully human IgG2 agonistic monoclonal antibody targeting the costimulatory receptor OX40 (CD134). Prior anti-PD-1, anti-PD-L1 or anti-CTLA-4 therapy was permitted, and approximately 39% of dose-escalation patients had received checkpoint inhibitors. Of the roughly 52 dose-escalation patients, hepatocellular carcinoma was present in approximately 20, melanoma in roughly 15, renal cell carcinoma in 9 and head and neck cancer in 9. Three dose-escalation patients achieved partial responses, one with hepatocellular carcinoma and two with cutaneous melanoma. Intravenous ivuxolimab was administered to patients every 2 weeks at six dose levels: 0.01, 0.1, 0.3, 1.5, 3 and 10 mg/kg. In the dose-escalation cohort, 82.7% of patients were male, and the mean age was around 60 years, with a range of about 20 to 90. The monotherapy dose-escalation portion (N of about 49 patients) of the phase I ivuxolimab trial is reported in the paper. The point of sequencing TCRbeta in the periphery was to test whether ivuxolimab changed TCR sequence diversity and drove clonal T-cell expansion.

About this clone itself: The specificity of this receptor is unknown. Per-nucleotide qualities are absent, and no much larger clonotype sits a single base away.

Results and caveats for the whole study, not just this receptor: Antigen specificity was not determined for the clonally expanded peripheral T cells. After ivuxolimab, expanded clones were on average more numerous among CD8+ T cells than among CD4+ T cells. Partial responders in the 0.1-3.0 mg/kg groups had among the lowest normalized peripheral clonal expansion, especially among CD8+ T cells. Low levels of normalized T-cell clonal expansion were also seen in some patients who did not respond. At doses from 0.1 to 3.0 mg/kg, clonal expansion was seen in both CD4+ and CD8+ blood T cells between baseline and week 6.

Patients with autoimmune disease history or receiving systemic immunosuppression were excluded from the trial. Peripheral blood for TCR sequencing was collected from all dose cohorts at baseline, on cycle 4 day 1, and on cycle 7 day 1. Samples were obtained from an open-label, multicenter, first-in-human phase I dose-escalation trial of ivuxolimab. Adults with locally advanced or metastatic melanoma, renal cell carcinoma, hepatocellular carcinoma or head and neck squamous cell carcinoma were enrolled in the trial. Before TCR sequencing, CD4+ and CD8+ T cells were separately sorted from peripheral blood. Genomic DNA was extracted from sorted cells for sequencing of the TCRbeta CDR3 region. TCRbeta CDR3 regions were sequenced using the immunoSEQ Assay. In TCRdb, the immuneACCESS table is reduced to in-frame sequences with V and J assigned. These tables do not hold every clone; where another copy was compared, an unresolved V gene accounts for under half, and the others remain unexplained. Across this sample there are fewer than 40,000 clones, with about four fifths seen only once. The ten largest account for less than 25% of the sample.

Clipping removes 5 bases from V and 9 bases from J, with 6 as the unmatched junction base count. The germline V gene (reference sequence) yields GTSNPN for CDR1 and SVGIG for CDR2. From the cysteine up to the phenylalanine, the CDR3 has a length of 12 residues. The DNA shown is the 36-base CDR3, in frame from base 1. This clonotype was obtained from an adult with an advanced solid tumor such as melanoma, head and neck, liver or kidney cancer. The sequenced sample was CD4+ or CD8+ T cells sorted from blood, obtained in a trial of the OX40 agonist ivuxolimab. The V gene is TRBV30 and the J gene is TRBJ2-5; TRBD2 agrees with 10 junctional bases. The DNA sequence is as follows: TGTGCCTGGCAAAGGCTAGCGGGGGCCCAGTACTTC. This is translated as CAWQRLAGAQYF. Extended through the reference TRBV30 and TRBJ2-5 proteins, this CDR3 yields the full variable domain: SQTIHQWPATLVQPVGSPLSLECTVEGTSNPNLYWYRQAAGRGLQLLFYSVGIGQISSEVPQNLSASRPQDRQFILSSKKLLLSDSGFYLCAWQRLAGAQYFGPGTRLLVL.